This T cell receptor (beta chain) was retrieved from a study of glioma-infiltrating T cells. Amplification of TCR alpha and beta CDR3 regions from RNA used iRepertoire nested multiplex PCR. For one-step reverse transcription and amplification, 100-400 ng of tissue mRNA or PBMC total RNA was used. TCRdb used MiXCR to reprocess the multiplex PCR reads, holding one entry per CDR3 protein. The table has more than 90,000 distinct CDR3 sequences, roughly 40% seen once. Study findings and constraints: Non-neoplastic patients had below-expected tissue-blood divergence, while all gliomas exceeded expectation. Very few CDR3 sequences were shared between tissue and blood.

Germline V gives CDR1 MNHEY, CDR2 SMNVEV (reference sequence). Germline trimming cut 6 bases from V and 8 bases from J; bases unmatched to any gene: 12. The CDR3 sequence is 17 residues long. Notes on this clonotype: As yet, its antigen is unknown.

The chain joins TRBV27 to TRBJ2-1; 14 nucleotides align to TRBD2. The sequencing sample was made of glioma tissue, nonneoplastic brain tissue, or PBMCs (not recorded which). This TCR was sampled from a human donor with low-grade glioma or glioblastoma, undergoing nonglioma brain surgery, or in good health (not recorded which). The CDR3 sequence is CASSQIRLAGGPDEQFF. CDR3 DNA: TGTGCCAGCAGCCAAATTCGACTAGCGGGAGGGCCAGATGAGCAGTTCTTC.